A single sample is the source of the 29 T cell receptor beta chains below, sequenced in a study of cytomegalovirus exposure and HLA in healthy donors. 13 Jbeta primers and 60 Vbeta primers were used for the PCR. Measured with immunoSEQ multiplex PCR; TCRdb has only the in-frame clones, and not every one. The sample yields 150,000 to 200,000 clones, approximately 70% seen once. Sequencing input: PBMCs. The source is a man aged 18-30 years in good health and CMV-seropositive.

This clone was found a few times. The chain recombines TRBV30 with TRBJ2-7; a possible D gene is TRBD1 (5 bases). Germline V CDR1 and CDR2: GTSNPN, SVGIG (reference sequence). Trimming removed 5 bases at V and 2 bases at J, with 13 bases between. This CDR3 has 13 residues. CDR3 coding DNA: TGTGCCTGGGGGCGTGGGGCCACCTACGAGCAGTACGTC. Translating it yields CAWGRGATYEQYV.

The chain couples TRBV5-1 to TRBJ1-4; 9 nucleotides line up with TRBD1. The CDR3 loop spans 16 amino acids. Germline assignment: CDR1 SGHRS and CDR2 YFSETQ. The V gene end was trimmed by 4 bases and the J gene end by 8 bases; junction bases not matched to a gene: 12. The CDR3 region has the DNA TGCGCCAGCAGCACCGACAGGGGGGCAGGGGGAGAAAAACTGTTTTTT. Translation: CASSTDRGAGGEKLFF.

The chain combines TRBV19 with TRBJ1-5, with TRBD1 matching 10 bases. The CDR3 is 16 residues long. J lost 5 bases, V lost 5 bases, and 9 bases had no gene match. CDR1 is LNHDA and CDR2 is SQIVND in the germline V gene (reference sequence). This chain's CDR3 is CASSYGTGASYQPQHF. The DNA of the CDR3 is TGTGCCAGTAGTTACGGGACAGGGGCTTCTTATCAGCCCCAGCATTTT.

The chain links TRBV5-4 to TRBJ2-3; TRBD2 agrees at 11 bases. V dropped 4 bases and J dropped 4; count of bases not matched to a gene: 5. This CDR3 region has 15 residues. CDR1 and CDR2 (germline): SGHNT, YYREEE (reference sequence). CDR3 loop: CASSLAGGGADTQYF. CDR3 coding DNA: TGTGCCAGCAGCCTAGCGGGGGGAGGGGCAGATACGCAGTATTTT.

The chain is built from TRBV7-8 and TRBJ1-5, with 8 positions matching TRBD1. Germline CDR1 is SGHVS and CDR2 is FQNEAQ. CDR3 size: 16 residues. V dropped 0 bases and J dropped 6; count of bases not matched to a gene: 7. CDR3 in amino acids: CASSLAPDRGLQPQHF. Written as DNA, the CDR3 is TGTGCCAGCAGCTTAGCTCCCGACAGGGGTCTTCAGCCCCAGCATTTT. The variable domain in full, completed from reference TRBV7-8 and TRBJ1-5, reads GAGVSQSPRYKVAKRGQDVALRCDPISGHVSLFWYQQALGQGPEFLTYFQNEAQLDKSGLPSDRFFAERPEGSVSTLKIQRTQQEDSAVYLCASSLAPDRGLQPQHFGDGTRLSIL.

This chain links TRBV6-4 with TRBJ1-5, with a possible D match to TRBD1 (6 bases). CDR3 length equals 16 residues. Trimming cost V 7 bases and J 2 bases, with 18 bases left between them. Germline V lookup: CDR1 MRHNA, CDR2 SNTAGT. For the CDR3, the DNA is TGTGCCAGCACCGATGGGGGGGCGCGTGGCAATCAGCCCCAGCATTTT. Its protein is CASTDGGARGNQPQHF.

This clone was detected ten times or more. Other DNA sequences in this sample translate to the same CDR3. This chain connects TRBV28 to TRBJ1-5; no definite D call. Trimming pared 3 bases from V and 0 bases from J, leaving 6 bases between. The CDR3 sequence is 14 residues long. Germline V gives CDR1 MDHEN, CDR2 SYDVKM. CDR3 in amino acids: CASSFQNSNQPQHF. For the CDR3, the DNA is TGTGCCAGCAGTTTCCAGAATAGCAATCAGCCCCAGCATTTT.

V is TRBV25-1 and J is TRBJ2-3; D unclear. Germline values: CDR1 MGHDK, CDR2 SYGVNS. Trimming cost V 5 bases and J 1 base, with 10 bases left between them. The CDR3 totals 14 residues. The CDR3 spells CASSSSDRTDTQYF. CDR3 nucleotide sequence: TGTGCCAGCAGTTCAAGCGACCGCACAGATACGCAGTATTTT.

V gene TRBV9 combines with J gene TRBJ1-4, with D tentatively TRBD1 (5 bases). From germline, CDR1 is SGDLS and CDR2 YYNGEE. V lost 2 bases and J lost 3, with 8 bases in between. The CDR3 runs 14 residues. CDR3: CASSVGPANEKLFF. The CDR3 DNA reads TGTGCCAGCAGCGTGGGGCCAGCTAATGAAAAACTGTTTTTT.

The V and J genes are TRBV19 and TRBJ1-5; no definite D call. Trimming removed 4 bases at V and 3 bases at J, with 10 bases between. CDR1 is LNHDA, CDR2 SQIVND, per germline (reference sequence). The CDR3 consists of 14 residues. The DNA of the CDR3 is TGTGCCAGTAGTAAACCGGGAGACAATCAGCCCCAGCATTTT. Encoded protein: CASSKPGDNQPQHF.

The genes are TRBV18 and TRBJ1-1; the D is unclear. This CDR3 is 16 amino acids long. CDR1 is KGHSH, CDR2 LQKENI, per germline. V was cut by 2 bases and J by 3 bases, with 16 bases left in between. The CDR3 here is CASSPEGGPGDTEAFF. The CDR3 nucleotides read TGTGCCAGCTCACCAGAGGGCGGGCCCGGCGACACTGAAGCTTTCTTT.

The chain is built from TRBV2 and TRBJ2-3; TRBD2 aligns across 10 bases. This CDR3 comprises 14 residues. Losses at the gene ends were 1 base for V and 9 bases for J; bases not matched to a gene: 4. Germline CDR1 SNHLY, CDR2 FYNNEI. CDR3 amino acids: CASSEGSGGRTQYF. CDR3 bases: TGTGCCAGCAGTGAAGGTAGCGGGGGGAGGACGCAGTATTTT.

The CDR3 DNA follows: TGTGCCAGCAGCCTGGACAGGGGGGTCCCAGATACGCAGTATTTT. Translating gives CASSLDRGVPDTQYF. The rearrangement uses TRBV6-5 and TRBJ2-3; TRBD1 agrees at 10 bases. The germline gives CDR1 MNHEY, CDR2 SVGAGI. CDR3 size: 15 residues. The J segment lost 4 bases and the V segment lost 6 bases, leaving 7 bases of the junction unmatched.

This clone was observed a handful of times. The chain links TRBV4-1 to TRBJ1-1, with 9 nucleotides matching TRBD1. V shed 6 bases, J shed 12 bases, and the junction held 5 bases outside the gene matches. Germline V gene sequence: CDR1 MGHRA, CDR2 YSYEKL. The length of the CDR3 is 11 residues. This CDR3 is CASRGQGRSFF. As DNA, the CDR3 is TGCGCCAGCAGGGGACAGGGTAGGTCTTTCTTT.

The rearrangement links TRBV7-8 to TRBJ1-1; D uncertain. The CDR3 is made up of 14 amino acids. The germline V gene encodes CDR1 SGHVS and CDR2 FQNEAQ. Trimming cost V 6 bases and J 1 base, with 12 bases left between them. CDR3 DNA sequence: TGTGCCAGCAGGGGGAGGGTAGCGAACACTGAAGCTTTCTTT. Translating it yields CASRGRVANTEAFF.

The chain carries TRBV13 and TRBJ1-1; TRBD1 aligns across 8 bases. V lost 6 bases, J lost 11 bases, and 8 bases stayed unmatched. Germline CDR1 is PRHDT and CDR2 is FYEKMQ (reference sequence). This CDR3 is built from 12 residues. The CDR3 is CASSPDRGGAFF. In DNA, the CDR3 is TGTGCCAGCAGTCCCGACAGGGGTGGGGCTTTCTTT.

This CDR3 reads CASSPAGTPPGYTF. CDR3 DNA: TGCGCCAGCAGCCCGGCAGGGACTCCCCCCGGCTACACCTTC. This rearrangement joins TRBV5-1 to TRBJ1-2, with TRBD1 as a possible D gene (5 bases). Germline CDR1 reads SGHRS; CDR2 reads YFSETQ. Trimming cost V 4 bases and J 8 bases, with 18 bases left between them. This CDR3 has 14 residues.

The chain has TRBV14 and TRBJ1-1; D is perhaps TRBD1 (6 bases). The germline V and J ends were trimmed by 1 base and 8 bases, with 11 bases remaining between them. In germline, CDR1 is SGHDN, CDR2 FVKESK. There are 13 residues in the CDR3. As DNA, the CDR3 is TGTGCCAGCAGCCAAGTGAGTCAGGGGGAAGCTTTCTTT. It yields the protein CASSQVSQGEAFF.

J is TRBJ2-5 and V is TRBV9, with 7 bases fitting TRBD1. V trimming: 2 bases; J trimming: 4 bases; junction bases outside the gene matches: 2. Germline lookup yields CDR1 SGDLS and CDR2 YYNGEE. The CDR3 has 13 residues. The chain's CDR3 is CASSVTGRETQYF. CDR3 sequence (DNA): TGTGCCAGCAGCGTGACAGGGCGAGAGACCCAGTACTTC.

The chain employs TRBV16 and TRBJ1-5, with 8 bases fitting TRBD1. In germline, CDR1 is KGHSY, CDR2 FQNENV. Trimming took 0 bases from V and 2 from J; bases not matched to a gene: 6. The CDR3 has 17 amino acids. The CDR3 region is CASSQSGTTGGNQPQHF. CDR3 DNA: TGTGCCAGCAGCCAATCGGGCACGACAGGGGGCAATCAGCCCCAGCATTTT.

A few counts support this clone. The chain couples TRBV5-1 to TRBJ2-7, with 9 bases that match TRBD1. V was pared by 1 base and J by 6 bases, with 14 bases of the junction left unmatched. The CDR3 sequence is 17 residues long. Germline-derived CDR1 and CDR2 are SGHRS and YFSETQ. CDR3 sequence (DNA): TGCGCCAGCAGCTTGCCCACCCGGGACAGGGTTTCTCGCGAGCAGTACGTC. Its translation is CASSLPTRDRVSREQYV.

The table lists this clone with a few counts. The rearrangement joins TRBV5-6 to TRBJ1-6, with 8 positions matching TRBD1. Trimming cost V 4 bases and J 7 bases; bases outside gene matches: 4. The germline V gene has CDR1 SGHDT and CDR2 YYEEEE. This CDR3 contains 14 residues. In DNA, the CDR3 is TGTGCCAGCAGCCTGACAGGGGTCAATTCACCCCTCCACTTT. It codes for CASSLTGVNSPLHF.

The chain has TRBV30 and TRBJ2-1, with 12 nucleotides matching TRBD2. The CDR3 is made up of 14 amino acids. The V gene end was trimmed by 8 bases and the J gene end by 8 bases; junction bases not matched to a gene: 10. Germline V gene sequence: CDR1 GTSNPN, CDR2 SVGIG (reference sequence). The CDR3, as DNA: TGTGCCACCCGACTAGCGGGGGATCGGGATGAGCAGTTCTTC. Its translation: CATRLAGDRDEQFF.

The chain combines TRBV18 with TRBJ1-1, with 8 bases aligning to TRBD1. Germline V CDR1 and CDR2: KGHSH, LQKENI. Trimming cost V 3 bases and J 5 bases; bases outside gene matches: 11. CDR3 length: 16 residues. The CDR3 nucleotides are TGTGCCAGCTCACCTTCGCAGGGGGCGGCCGGGACTGAAGCTTTCTTT. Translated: CASSPSQGAAGTEAFF.

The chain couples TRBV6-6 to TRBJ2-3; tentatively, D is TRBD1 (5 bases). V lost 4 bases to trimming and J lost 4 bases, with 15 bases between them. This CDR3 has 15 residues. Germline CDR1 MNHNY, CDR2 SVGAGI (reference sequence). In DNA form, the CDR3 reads TGTGCCAGCAGTTCCAGGGTAGAAGTTGCAGATACGCAGTATTTT. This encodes CASSSRVEVADTQYF.

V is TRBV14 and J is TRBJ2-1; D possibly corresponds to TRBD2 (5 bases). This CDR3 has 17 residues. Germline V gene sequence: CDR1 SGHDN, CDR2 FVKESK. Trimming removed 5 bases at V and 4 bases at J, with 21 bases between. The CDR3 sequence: CASSVSLLVSGYNEQFF. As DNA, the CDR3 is TGTGCCAGCAGCGTCTCACTACTAGTGTCCGGATACAATGAGCAGTTCTTC.

CDR3 DNA sequence: TGTGCCAGCAGCCAGGCCGGGACAGGGATTTCGGACATTCAGTACTTC. Its protein is CASSQAGTGISDIQYF. The chain has TRBV4-2 and TRBJ2-4; 9 bases line up with TRBD1. The germline V gene encodes CDR1 LGHNA and CDR2 YNFKEQ. The trim removed 3 bases at V and 8 bases at J, leaving 11 bases unmatched. This CDR3 has 16 amino acids.

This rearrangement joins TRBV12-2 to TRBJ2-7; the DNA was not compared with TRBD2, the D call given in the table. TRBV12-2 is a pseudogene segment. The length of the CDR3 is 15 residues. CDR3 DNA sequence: TGTGCAAGTCGCTTAAGGCGGGAGAGCTCCTACGAGCAGTACGTC. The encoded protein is CASRLRRESSYEQYV.

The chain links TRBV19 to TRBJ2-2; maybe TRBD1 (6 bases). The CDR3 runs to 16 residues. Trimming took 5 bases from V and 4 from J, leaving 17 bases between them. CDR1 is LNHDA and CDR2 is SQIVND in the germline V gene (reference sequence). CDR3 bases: TGTGCCAGTAGTCAGGGGATTGGGGCATCCACCGGGGAGCTGTTTTTT. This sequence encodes CASSQGIGASTGELFF. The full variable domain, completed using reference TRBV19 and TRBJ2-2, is DGGITQSPKYLFRKEGQNVTLSCEQNLNHDAMYWYRQDPGQGLRLIYYSQIVNDFQKGDIAEGYSVSREKKESFPLTVTSAQKNPTAFYLCASSQGIGASTGELFFGEGSRLTVL.